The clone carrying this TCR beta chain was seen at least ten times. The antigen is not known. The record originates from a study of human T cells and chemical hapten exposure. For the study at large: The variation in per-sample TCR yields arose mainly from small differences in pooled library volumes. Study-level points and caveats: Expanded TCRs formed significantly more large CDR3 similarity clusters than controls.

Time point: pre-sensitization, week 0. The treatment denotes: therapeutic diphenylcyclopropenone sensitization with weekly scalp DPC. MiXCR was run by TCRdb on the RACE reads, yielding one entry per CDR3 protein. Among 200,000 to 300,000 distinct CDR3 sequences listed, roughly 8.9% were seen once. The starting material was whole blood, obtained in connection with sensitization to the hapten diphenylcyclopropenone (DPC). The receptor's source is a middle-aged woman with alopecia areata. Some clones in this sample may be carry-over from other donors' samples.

The CDR3 sequence: CSARVDALMNTEAFF. Written as DNA, the CDR3 is TGCAGTGCTAGAGTAGACGCACTGATGAACACTGAAGCTTTCTTT. This chain joins TRBV20-1 and TRBJ1-1; D unclear. The CDR3 has 15 amino acids. Trimming took 1 base from V and 0 from J, leaving 12 bases between them. The germline V gene encodes CDR1 DFQATT and CDR2 SNEGSKA (reference sequence).